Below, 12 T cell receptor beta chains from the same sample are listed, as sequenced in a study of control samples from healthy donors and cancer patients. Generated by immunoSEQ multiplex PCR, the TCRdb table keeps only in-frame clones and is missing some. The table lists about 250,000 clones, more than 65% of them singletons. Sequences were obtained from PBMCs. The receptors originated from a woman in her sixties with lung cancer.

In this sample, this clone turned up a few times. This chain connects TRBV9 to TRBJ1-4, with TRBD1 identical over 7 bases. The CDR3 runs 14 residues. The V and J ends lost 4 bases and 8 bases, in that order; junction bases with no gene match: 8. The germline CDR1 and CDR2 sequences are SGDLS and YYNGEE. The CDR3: CASSIGQANEKLFF. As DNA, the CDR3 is TGTGCCAGCAGCATTGGACAGGCCAACGAAAAACTGTTTTTT.

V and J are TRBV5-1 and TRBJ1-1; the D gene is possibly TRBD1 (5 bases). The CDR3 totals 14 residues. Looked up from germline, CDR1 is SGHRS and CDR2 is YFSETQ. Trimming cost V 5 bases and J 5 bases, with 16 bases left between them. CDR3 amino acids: CASRTDGAITEAFF. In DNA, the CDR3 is TGCGCCAGCAGGACGGACGGGGCGATTACTGAAGCTTTCTTT.

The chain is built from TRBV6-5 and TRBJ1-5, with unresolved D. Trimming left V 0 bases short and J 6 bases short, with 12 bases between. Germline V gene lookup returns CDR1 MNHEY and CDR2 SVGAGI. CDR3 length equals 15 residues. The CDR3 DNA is TGTGCCAGCAGTTACTCGGTTCCCCGGGGTCAGCCCCAGCATTTT. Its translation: CASSYSVPRGQPQHF.

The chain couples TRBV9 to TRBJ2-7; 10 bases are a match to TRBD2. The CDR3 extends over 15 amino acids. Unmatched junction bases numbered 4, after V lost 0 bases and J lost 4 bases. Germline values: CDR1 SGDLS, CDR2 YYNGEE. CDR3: CASSVESSGSYEQYF. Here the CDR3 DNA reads TGTGCCAGCAGCGTAGAGTCTAGCGGGAGTTACGAGCAGTACTTC.

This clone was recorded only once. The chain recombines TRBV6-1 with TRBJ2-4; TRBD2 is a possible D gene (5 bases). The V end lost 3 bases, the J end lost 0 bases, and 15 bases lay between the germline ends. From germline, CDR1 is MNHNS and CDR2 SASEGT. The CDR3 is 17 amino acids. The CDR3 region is CASSEPRGHIAKNIQYF. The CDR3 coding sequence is TGTGCCAGCAGTGAGCCTCGCGGGCACATAGCCAAAAACATTCAGTACTTC.

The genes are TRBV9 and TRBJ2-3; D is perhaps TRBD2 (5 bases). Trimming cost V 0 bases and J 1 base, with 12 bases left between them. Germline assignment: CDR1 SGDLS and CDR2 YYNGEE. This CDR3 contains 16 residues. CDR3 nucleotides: TGTGCCAGCAGCGTAGGAGCGGCCCCTGGCACAGATACGCAGTATTTT. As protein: CASSVGAAPGTDTQYF.

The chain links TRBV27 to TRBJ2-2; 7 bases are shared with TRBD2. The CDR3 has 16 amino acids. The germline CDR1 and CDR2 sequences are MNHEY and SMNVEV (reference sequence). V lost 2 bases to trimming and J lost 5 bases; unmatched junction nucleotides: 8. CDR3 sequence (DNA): TGTGCCAGCAGTTTAATGGGCGGGAGTTGGACCGGGGAGCTGTTTTTT. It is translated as CASSLMGGSWTGELFF.

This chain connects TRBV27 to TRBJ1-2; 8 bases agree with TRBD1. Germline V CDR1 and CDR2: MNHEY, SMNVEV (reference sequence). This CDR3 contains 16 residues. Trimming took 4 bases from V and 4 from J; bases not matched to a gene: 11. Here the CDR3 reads CASSSPRTGLLYGYTF. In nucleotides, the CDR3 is TGTGCCAGCAGTTCCCCCCGGACAGGGCTACTCTATGGCTACACCTTC.

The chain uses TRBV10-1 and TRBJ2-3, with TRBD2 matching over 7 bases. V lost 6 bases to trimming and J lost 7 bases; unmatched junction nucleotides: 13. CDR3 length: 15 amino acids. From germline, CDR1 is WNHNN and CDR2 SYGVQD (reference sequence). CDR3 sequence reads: CASSAVAAGSHTQYF. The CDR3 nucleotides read TGCGCCAGCAGCGCGGTGGCAGCGGGGTCGCATACGCAGTATTTT.

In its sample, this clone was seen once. The CDR3 DNA reads TGTGCCACCAGTGACCAGAAGATCACTAGAGGCTCCTACAATGAGCAGTTCTTC. Protein sequence: CATSDQKITRGSYNEQFF. The chain recombines TRBV24-1 with TRBJ2-1, with D possibly TRBD2 on 5 matching bases. V was clipped by 4 bases and J by 0 bases, with 18 bases between them. CDR3 length equals 18 residues. Germline loops: CDR1 KGHDR, CDR2 SFDVKD.

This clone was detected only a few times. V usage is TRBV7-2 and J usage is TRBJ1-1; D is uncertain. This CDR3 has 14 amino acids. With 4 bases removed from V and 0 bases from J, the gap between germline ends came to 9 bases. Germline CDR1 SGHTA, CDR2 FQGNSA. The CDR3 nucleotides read TGTGCCAGCAGCTCGTATACAGTGAACACTGAAGCTTTCTTT. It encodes CASSSYTVNTEAFF.

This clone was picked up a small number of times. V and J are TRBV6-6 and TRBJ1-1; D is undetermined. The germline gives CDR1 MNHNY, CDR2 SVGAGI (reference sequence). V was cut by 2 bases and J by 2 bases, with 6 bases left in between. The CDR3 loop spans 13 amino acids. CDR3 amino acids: CASSYPSNTEAFF. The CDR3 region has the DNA TGTGCCAGCAGTTACCCCTCCAACACTGAAGCTTTCTTT.